These T cell receptor beta chains were read from a single sample in a study of cytomegalovirus exposure and HLA in healthy donors. Assay: immunoSEQ multiplex PCR; the TCRdb copy retains only in-frame clones and omits some. This table holds about 130,000 clones, around nine tenths found once. The sample comprised PBMCs. Source of these receptors: a young woman in good health and CMV-seronegative. CDR3s include the opening cysteine and the closing phenylalanine or tryptophan. A D gene is named only where the DNA matches it firmly. Not all rows give a size; the values are once, few, many and, for expanded clones, a class.

clone_size	v_call	cdr3_length	j_call	d_call	cdr3_aa	cdr3_nt
NA	TRBV5-1	14	TRBJ2-6	NA	CASSSYSGANVLTF	TGCGCCAGCAGCTCCTACTCTGGGGCCAACGTCCTGACTTTC
NA	TRBV28	13	TRBJ2-3	NA	CASSRVSTDTQYF	TGTGCCAGCAGTCGGGTTTCCACAGATACGCAGTATTTT
NA	TRBV6-5	15	TRBJ2-7	NA	CASRVVGVGSYEQYF	TGTGCCAGTCGTGTAGTGGGAGTGGGGTCCTACGAGCAGTACTTC
NA	TRBV6-5	14	TRBJ2-7	TRBD2	CASSTSGGSYEQYF	TGTGCCAGCAGTACTAGCGGAGGCTCCTACGAGCAGTACTTC
NA	TRBV5-1	15	TRBJ1-2	TRBD1	CASSTGQGTNYGYTF	TGCGCCAGCAGCACTGGACAGGGAACCAACTATGGCTACACCTTC
NA	TRBV19	14	TRBJ1-1	TRBD1	CASSIQGAVTEAFF	TGTGCCAGTAGTATTCAGGGGGCGGTCACTGAAGCTTTCTTT
NA	TRBV6-1	15	TRBJ2-2	TRBD2	CASSGRGGGTGELFF	TGTGCCAGCAGTGGCCGTGGGGGGGGCACCGGGGAGCTGTTTTTT
NA	TRBV11-3	13	TRBJ1-5	NA	CASSLEAGQPQHF	TGTGCCAGCAGCTTAGAGGCGGGGCAGCCCCAGCATTTT
NA	TRBV6-1	14	TRBJ1-5	NA	CASTTTGYGQPQHF	TGTGCCAGCACTACTACAGGGTACGGTCAGCCCCAGCATTTT
NA	TRBV7-9	14	TRBJ2-2	NA	CASSPAGVTGELFF	TGTGCCAGCAGCCCCGCCGGGGTGACCGGGGAGCTGTTTTTT
NA	TRBV5-6	14	TRBJ2-7	NA	CASSWATPSYEQYF	TGTGCCAGCAGCTGGGCTACTCCCTCCTACGAGCAGTACTTC
NA	TRBV13	14	TRBJ2-3	NA	CASSFRGTTDTQYF	TGTGCCAGCAGCTTTCGGGGGACCACAGATACGCAGTATTTT
NA	TRBV11-2	15	TRBJ1-2	NA	CASSLGVFGGVGYTF	TGTGCCAGCAGCTTAGGAGTTTTCGGGGGTGTAGGCTACACCTTC
once	TRBV19	11	TRBJ2-7	NA	CASSIGGEQYF	TGTGCCAGTAGCATTGGCGGCGAGCAGTACTTC
once	TRBV28	12	TRBJ1-4	NA	CASSLEEGVMFF	TGTGCCAGCAGTTTAGAAGAGGGAGTAATGTTTTTT
NA	TRBV5-1	12	TRBJ1-2	NA	CASSGTNYGYTF	TGCGCCAGCAGCGGCACTAACTATGGCTACACCTTC
NA	TRBV7-3	14	TRBJ2-7	TRBD2	CASSPFGLEYEQYF	TGTGCCAGCAGCCCCTTTGGACTAGAATACGAGCAGTACTTC
NA	TRBV11-3	13	TRBJ2-5	TRBD2	CASRLAGGETQYF	TGTGCCAGCAGACTAGCGGGAGGGGAGACCCAGTACTTC
NA	TRBV7-8	16	TRBJ1-5	NA	CASSFPTGQSNQPQHF	TGTGCCAGCAGCTTTCCAACAGGGCAGAGCAATCAGCCCCAGCATTTT
NA	TRBV7-9	18	TRBJ2-1	NA	CASSLSPMTPVQQHEQFF	TGTGCCAGCAGCTTATCCCCCATGACTCCCGTCCAACAACATGAGCAGTTCTTC
NA	TRBV27	15	TRBJ1-3	NA	CASGRDTSSGNTIYF	TGTGCCAGCGGGAGAGACACGAGCTCTGGAAACACCATATATTTT
NA	TRBV29-1	13	TRBJ2-3	NA	CSVEDPGTDTQYF	TGCAGCGTTGAAGATCCGGGCACAGATACGCAGTATTTT
NA	TRBV5-4	13	TRBJ2-2	TRBD2	CASSLTSAGELFF	TGTGCCAGCAGCCTCACTAGCGCCGGGGAGCTGTTTTTT
once	TRBV7-9	13	TRBJ2-4	NA	CASSQNDRNIQYF	TGTGCCAGCAGCCAAAACGACAGAAACATTCAGTACTTC
NA	TRBV4-1	13	TRBJ2-7	NA	CASSRVMGQQQYF	TGCGCCAGCAGCCGAGTAATGGGACAACAGCAGTACTTC
once	TRBV29-1	12	TRBJ2-7	NA	CSVEDQTVEQYF	TGCAGCGTTGAAGATCAAACAGTCGAGCAGTACTTC
NA	TRBV27	14	TRBJ2-3	NA	CASSWGRATDTQYF	TGTGCCAGCAGTTGGGGCAGGGCCACAGATACGCAGTATTTT
NA	TRBV2	15	TRBJ2-7	TRBD2	CASSEARPGGGEQYF	TGTGCCAGCAGTGAAGCACGCCCGGGAGGTGGGGAGCAGTACTTC
few	TRBV2	14	TRBJ2-6	NA	CASSRQSGANVLTF	TGTGCCAGCAGCAGACAGTCTGGGGCCAACGTCCTGACTTTC
NA	TRBV4-1	18	TRBJ2-3	TRBD2	CASSQGWVLLAGKDTQYF	TGCGCCAGCAGCCAAGGGTGGGTGCTACTAGCGGGAAAAGATACGCAGTATTTT
once	TRBV10-2	14	TRBJ2-7	NA	CASSALGQHYEQYF	TGCGCCAGCAGCGCTTTAGGACAGCACTACGAGCAGTACTTC
NA	TRBV29-1	14	TRBJ2-7	NA	CSVGRRLGSYEQYF	TGCAGCGTTGGTCGGAGGCTGGGCTCCTACGAGCAGTACTTC
once	TRBV12-5	17	TRBJ2-1	NA	CASGDKKAGGSYNEQFF	TGTGCTAGTGGGGATAAAAAAGCGGGTGGTTCCTACAATGAGCAGTTCTTC
NA	TRBV7-8	12	TRBJ1-4	NA	CAGGDWGEKLFF	TGTGCCGGAGGGGATTGGGGTGAAAAACTGTTTTTT
NA	TRBV6-5	14	TRBJ1-5	NA	CATGPPGGNQPQHF	TGTGCCACCGGACCCCCGGGGGGCAATCAGCCCCAGCATTTT
NA	TRBV4-1	15	TRBJ1-1	TRBD1	CASSLATGERTEAFF	TGCGCCAGCAGCCTCGCGACAGGGGAAAGGACTGAAGCTTTCTTT
NA	TRBV13	18	TRBJ2-6	NA	CASSFPRDTPSGANVLTF	TGTGCCAGCAGCTTCCCACGGGACACCCCCTCTGGGGCCAACGTCCTGACTTTC
NA	TRBV10-3	14	TRBJ1-2	TRBD1	CAISDDRGGYGYTF	TGTGCCATCAGTGACGACAGGGGAGGCTATGGCTACACCTTC
NA	TRBV10-3	14	TRBJ2-7	NA	CAISESGLEYEQYF	TGTGCCATCAGTGAGTCGGGACTCGAGTACGAGCAGTACTTC
NA	TRBV27	15	TRBJ2-2	TRBD1	CASSQGQGISGELFF	TGTGCCAGCAGTCAGGGACAGGGGATATCCGGGGAGCTGTTTTTT